The rows below give T cell receptor beta chains drawn from one sample of a study of CD8 T cells in Susac syndrome. TCRdb re-analysed the immunoSEQ multiplex PCR reads in MiXCR, keeping a single row per CDR3 protein. The sample records 150,000 or so distinct CDR3 sequences, approximately 95% being singletons. Sequencing used CD4+ T cells from PBMCs. Source of these receptors: a human donor with multiple sclerosis. CDR3s include the opening cysteine and the closing phenylalanine or tryptophan. A D gene is named only where the DNA matches it firmly.

d_gene: -; j_gene: TRBJ2-3; v_gene: TRBV12-3/TRBV12-4; CDR3aa: CASSLSGPPRTDTQYF
d_gene: -; j_gene: TRBJ2-5; v_gene: TRBV4-2; CDR3aa: CASSQVFGGGEGETQYF
d_gene: TRBD1; j_gene: TRBJ2-3; v_gene: TRBV5-1; CDR3aa: CASSSQGALAADTQYF
d_gene: -; j_gene: TRBJ2-2; v_gene: TRBV20-1; CDR3aa: CSASNEIGTGELFF
d_gene: -; j_gene: TRBJ2-1; v_gene: TRBV6-5; CDR3aa: CASSYGQIYNEQFF
d_gene: -; j_gene: TRBJ1-2; v_gene: TRBV3-1; CDR3aa: CASSRGRYGYTF
d_gene: -; j_gene: TRBJ2-2; v_gene: TRBV11-2; CDR3aa: CASSSTVNTGELFF
d_gene: TRBD1; j_gene: TRBJ1-2; v_gene: TRBV3-1; CDR3aa: CASSHNQGDYGYTF
d_gene: TRBD1; j_gene: TRBJ1-5; v_gene: TRBV28; CDR3aa: CASSPTGAASNQPQHF
d_gene: -; j_gene: TRBJ1-1; v_gene: TRBV12-3/TRBV12-4; CDR3aa: CASSLGQGGAFF
d_gene: TRBD2; j_gene: TRBJ2-3; v_gene: TRBV19; CDR3aa: CASRLAGGPSTDTQYF
d_gene: -; j_gene: TRBJ2-3; v_gene: TRBV3-1; CDR3aa: CASSPSERDTQYF
d_gene: -; j_gene: TRBJ2-2; v_gene: TRBV14; CDR3aa: CASSQETHGLTGELFF
d_gene: TRBD1; j_gene: TRBJ1-2; v_gene: TRBV28; CDR3aa: CASSLPVDRGYGYTF
d_gene: -; j_gene: TRBJ2-2; v_gene: TRBV11-3; CDR3aa: CASSLAGSGELFF
d_gene: TRBD2; j_gene: TRBJ2-3; v_gene: TRBV20-1; CDR3aa: CSASGALAAGDTQYF
d_gene: -; j_gene: TRBJ2-1; v_gene: TRBV5-4; CDR3aa: CASSFLVHNEQFF
d_gene: -; j_gene: TRBJ1-2; v_gene: TRBV4-2; CDR3aa: CASSQEYSKSYGYTF
d_gene: -; j_gene: TRBJ2-1; v_gene: TRBV7-4; CDR3aa: CASSPGTVHEQFF
d_gene: -; j_gene: TRBJ2-3; v_gene: TRBV5-4; CDR3aa: CASSLKGSSDTQYF
d_gene: -; j_gene: TRBJ2-1; v_gene: TRBV3-1; CDR3aa: CASSPNPTRRGGGVF
d_gene: -; j_gene: TRBJ2-2; v_gene: TRBV19; CDR3aa: CASIGFGNTGELFF
d_gene: -; j_gene: TRBJ1-2; v_gene: TRBV27; CDR3aa: CASSGTENYGYTF
d_gene: -; j_gene: TRBJ1-1; v_gene: TRBV28; CDR3aa: CASDTVDTEAFF
d_gene: -; j_gene: TRBJ2-7; v_gene: TRBV7-9; CDR3aa: CASSLSGRSYEQYF